What follows are 23 T cell receptor beta chains derived from one specimen sequenced in a study of T cell responses to AZD1222 COVID-19 vaccine. The data were produced by immunoSEQ multiplex PCR, yet TCRdb's version contains in-frame clones alone and is incomplete. The data show about 170,000 clones, 90% seen once. Sequences were derived from peripheral blood, sampled on day 0 of AZD1222 vaccination. These receptors were taken from an adult in good health.

The rearrangement joins TRBV23-1 to TRBJ1-2; D gene unclear. TRBV23-1 is sorted into the ORF group, with uncertain function. The CDR3 sequence is 18 residues long. V lost 3 bases, J lost 2 bases, and 22 bases lay in between. CDR3 residues: CASSQLPGSPDFNYGYTF. The CDR3 nucleotides read TGCGCCAGCAGTCAGCTCCCGGGCTCCCCCGACTTCAACTATGGCTACACCTTC.

V usage is TRBV4-1 and J usage is TRBJ2-7; D gene uncertain. CDR1 is MGHRA and CDR2 is YSYEKL in the germline V gene. The germline V and J ends were trimmed by 2 bases and 0 bases, with 8 bases remaining between them. This CDR3 comprises 14 residues. In DNA, the CDR3 is TGCGCCAGCAGCCAAAGCACTGTCTCCTACGAGCAGTACTTC. It encodes CASSQSTVSYEQYF.

The CDR3 nucleotides read TGTGCTAGTGGTTTGGACAGGGACTATGGCTACACCTTC. It codes for CASGLDRDYGYTF. The chain couples TRBV12-5 to TRBJ1-2, with a weak D call TRBD1 (6 bases). The germline V gene has CDR1 LGHNT and CDR2 FRNRAP. CDR3 length: 13 residues. The ends were cut back, 1 base at V and 3 bases at J, with 6 bases in the middle.

The V and J genes are TRBV6-5 and TRBJ2-5, with D unresolved. V was pared by 6 bases and J by 5 bases, with 10 bases between. Germline-derived CDR1 and CDR2 are MNHEY and SVGAGI. The CDR3 is 12 residues long. The chain's CDR3 is CASSPVGETQYF. The CDR3 DNA sequence: TGTGCCAGCAGCCCCGTGGGGGAGACCCAGTACTTC.

V is TRBV11-2 and J is TRBJ2-2; possible D gene TRBD2, 5 bases. Germline V gene sequence: CDR1 SGHAT, CDR2 FQNNGV. The CDR3 runs 14 residues. V gave up 8 bases and J gave up 6 bases, with 16 bases separating them. CDR3 region: CASPRGTRAGELFF. CDR3 DNA sequence: TGTGCCAGCCCTCGGGGAACCCGAGCCGGGGAGCTGTTTTTT.

This clone was recorded once. The chain joins TRBV19 to TRBJ2-7, with TRBD2 identical over 8 bases. Germline CDR1 LNHDA, CDR2 SQIVND (reference sequence). CDR3 length: 15 amino acids. Trimming removed 4 bases from V and 3 bases from J; junction bases left unmatched: 8. The DNA of the CDR3 is TGTGCCAGTAGTACGCGGGGGGACACCGGCTACGAGCAGTACTTC. Residues: CASSTRGDTGYEQYF.

V usage is TRBV5-1 and J usage is TRBJ1-2, with D unclear. The CDR3 consists of 14 residues. Trimming removed 0 bases from V and 3 bases from J, with 9 bases in between. Germline values: CDR1 SGHRS, CDR2 YFSETQ. The CDR3 here is CASSLEDADYGYTF. The CDR3 bases are TGCGCCAGCAGCTTGGAGGATGCGGACTATGGCTACACCTTC.

The chain is built from TRBV5-4 and TRBJ1-6; D gene unclear. This CDR3 comprises 14 residues. V was trimmed by 0 bases and J by 10 bases, leaving 11 bases between them. Germline V gives CDR1 SGHNT, CDR2 YYREEE (reference sequence). This CDR3 is CASSLEQRNSPLHF. In nucleotides, the CDR3 is TGTGCCAGCAGCTTGGAGCAGCGGAACTCACCCCTCCACTTT.

CDR3 nucleotide sequence: TGTGCCTGGGCACGACAGAGGAACACTGAAGCTTTCTTT. It specifies CAWARQRNTEAFF. The rearrangement uses TRBV30 and TRBJ1-1, with D maybe TRBD1 (5 bases). The CDR3 runs to 13 residues. Germline V lookup: CDR1 GTSNPN, CDR2 SVGIG (reference sequence). Trimming shortened V by 5 bases and J by 1 base, and 11 bases separated the two germline ends.

This chain links TRBV7-2 with TRBJ2-1; D uncertain. CDR3 length equals 14 residues. Germline CDR1 and CDR2: SGHTA and FQGNSA. V lost 0 bases and J lost 10, with 13 bases in between. DNA of the CDR3: TGTGCCAGCAGCTTAGCGCTTGGAGCCCCCGAGCAGTTCTTC. Its translation is CASSLALGAPEQFF.

V and J are TRBV7-3 and TRBJ2-7; D call uncertain. Germline V gives CDR1 SGHTA, CDR2 FQGTGA. CDR3 length equals 15 residues. V dropped 4 bases and J dropped 2 bases, with 15 bases sitting between them. This chain's CDR3 is CASSSLQGSTYEQYF. CDR3 coding DNA: TGTGCCAGCAGCTCCCTCCAAGGCTCCACCTACGAGCAGTACTTC. Supplemented by reference TRBV7-3 and TRBJ2-7, the full variable domain reads GAGVSQTPSNKVTEKGKYVELRCDPISGHTALYWYRQSLGQGPEFLIYFQGTGAADDSGLPNDRFFAVRPEGSVSTLKIQRTERGDSAVYLCASSSLQGSTYEQYFGPGTRLTVT.

This clone was found once. The chain recombines TRBV12-3 or TRBV12-4 with TRBJ2-7, with D possibly matching TRBD1 (5 bases). V gave up 4 bases and J gave up 3 bases, with 10 bases separating them. The CDR3 has 13 amino acids. CDR3 bases: TGTGCCAGCAGTTCACCGACAGACTACGAGCAGTACTTC. Protein product: CASSSPTDYEQYF.

The chain combines TRBV12-3 or TRBV12-4 with TRBJ2-3, with 8 bases lining up with TRBD1. V gave up 5 bases and J gave up 3 bases; unmatched junction bases: 1. CDR3 size: 13 residues. The CDR3 is CASSRQGTDTQYF. CDR3 in DNA: TGTGCCAGCAGTCGACAGGGGACAGATACGCAGTATTTT.

This clone occurred once. The chain is built from TRBV7-2 and TRBJ1-1, with D possibly TRBD1 on 6 matching bases. Germline V gene sequence: CDR1 SGHTA, CDR2 FQGNSA. V dropped 4 bases and J dropped 4 bases, with 10 bases sitting between them. The CDR3 covers 13 residues. DNA for the CDR3: TGTGCCAGCAGCTCTCACAGGGCCACTGAAGCTTTCTTT. This translates into CASSSHRATEAFF.

This clone was detected once. The V call is TRBV7-9, the J call TRBJ1-2, with 8 positions matching TRBD1. Per the germline V gene, CDR1 is SEHNR and CDR2 is FQNEAQ (reference sequence). CDR3 length: 12 residues. V was clipped by 5 bases and J by 8 bases; unmatched bases: 4. CDR3 protein: CASSPGGRGYTF. The CDR3 DNA follows: TGTGCCAGCAGCCCAGGGGGCCGGGGCTACACCTTC.

This clone is a singleton in its sample. V and J are TRBV13 and TRBJ2-2; D may be TRBD1 (5 bases). Per the germline V gene, CDR1 is PRHDT and CDR2 is FYEKMQ (reference sequence). V lost 6 bases and J 6 bases, leaving 14 bases between the germline ends. CDR3 length equals 14 residues. The CDR3 bases are TGTGCCAGCAGATCTGTAGGGGTTCCCGGGGAGCTGTTTTTT. As protein: CASRSVGVPGELFF.

The chain couples TRBV7-2 to TRBJ2-7; TRBD2 matches 14 bases. The length of the CDR3 is 17 residues. Germline trimming cut 3 bases from V and 2 bases from J; bases unmatched to any gene: 6. Looked up from germline, CDR1 is SGHTA and CDR2 is FQGNSA. CDR3 nucleotides: TGTGCCAGCAGCTTGGCCGGGACTAGCGGGGGAGCCTACGAGCAGTACTTC. This gives the protein CASSLAGTSGGAYEQYF.

The chain employs TRBV11-2 and TRBJ2-4; 12 bases fit TRBD1. Germline values: CDR1 SGHAT, CDR2 FQNNGV. This CDR3 has 15 residues. J was trimmed by 6 bases and V by 4 bases; bases with no gene match: 4. CDR3 DNA sequence: TGTGCCAGCAGCTCCCCGGGACAGGGGGCAAACATTCAGTACTTC. The encoded protein is CASSSPGQGANIQYF.

This sequence joins TRBV6-5 and TRBJ1-1, with D hard to call. Germline CDR1 is MNHEY and CDR2 is SVGAGI. V lost 0 bases to trimming and J lost 4 bases, with 6 bases between them. This CDR3 spans 13 amino acids. The CDR3 DNA reads TGTGCCAGCAGTTACTCGGTTGGCACTGAAGCTTTCTTT. The encoded protein is CASSYSVGTEAFF.

The chain is built from TRBV4-2 and TRBJ2-1; possibly TRBD1 for D (5 bases). V was cut by 5 bases and J by 2 bases, with 13 bases left in between. This CDR3 contains 15 residues. The V gene's germline CDR1 is LGHNA and CDR2 YNFKEQ. The CDR3 nucleotides read TGTGCCAGCAGCACGGAATGGGGCCCCTACAATGAGCAGTTCTTC. It codes for CASSTEWGPYNEQFF.

The rearrangement uses TRBV7-2 and TRBJ1-1; D ambiguous. The V end was cut by 4 bases, the J end by 0 bases, with 12 bases between. The length of the CDR3 is 15 residues. Per germline, CDR1 SGHTA and CDR2 FQGNSA. CDR3 DNA: TGTGCCAGCAGCTCGACATGGACGGTGAACACTGAAGCTTTCTTT. Translated, it gives CASSSTWTVNTEAFF.

The gene calls are TRBV18 and TRBJ1-2; no reliable D call. Between the trimmed V and J ends, which lost 1 base and 6 bases, there was a span of 9 bases. CDR1 KGHSH and CDR2 LQKENI come from the germline V gene. The length of the CDR3 is 13 residues. The DNA for the CDR3 is TGTGCCAGCTCACCACAGGGATGGCATGGCTACACCTTC. This translates into CASSPQGWHGYTF.

The CDR3 coding sequence is TGTGCCAGCAGCACGGGGGGGGGCCTACTCAGTGGCTACACCTTC. Residues: CASSTGGGLLSGYTF. This chain joins TRBV28 and TRBJ1-2; possible D gene TRBD1, 6 bases. The CDR3 runs to 15 residues. The germline gives CDR1 MDHEN, CDR2 SYDVKM. Trimming cost V 6 bases and J 7 bases, with 21 bases left between them.